Listed here are 8 T cell receptor beta chains from one sample, sequenced in a study of blood T cell repertoires in COVID-19. The repertoire was sequenced with immunoSEQ multiplex PCR; TCRdb's copy has only in-frame clones and lacks some. The sample lists about 210,000 clones; about 92% were seen once. Sequencing used peripheral blood. The receptors here all came from a man aged 25 to 45 with acute or convalescent COVID-19.

This clone was detected only once. This chain uses TRBV4-1 with TRBJ1-5; D remains ambiguous. In germline, CDR1 is MGHRA, CDR2 YSYEKL. The CDR3 consists of 15 residues. The V end lost 0 bases, the J end lost 3 bases, and 9 bases lay between the germline ends. CDR3 residues: CASSQESTDNQPQHF. CDR3 in DNA: TGCGCCAGCAGCCAAGAATCAACAGACAATCAGCCCCAGCATTTT.

The rearrangement joins TRBV2 to TRBJ1-2; 7 positions agree with TRBD1. This CDR3 comprises 14 residues. CDR1 and CDR2 (germline): SNHLY, FYNNEI. With V trimmed by 1 base and J by 5 bases, 4 bases remained unmatched. The chain's CDR3 is CASSEEGQLYGYTF. In nucleotides, the CDR3 is TGTGCCAGCAGTGAAGAGGGACAGCTATATGGCTACACCTTC. Filled out from reference TRBV2 and TRBJ1-2, the complete variable domain reads EPEVTQTPSHQVTQMGQEVILRCVPISNHLYFYWYRQILGQKVEFLVSFYNNEISEKSEIFDDQFSVERPDGSNFTLKIRSTKLEDSAMYFCASSEEGQLYGYTFGSGTRLTVV.

The chain is built from TRBV18 and TRBJ2-5; TRBD1 matches 11 bases. Looked up from germline, CDR1 is KGHSH and CDR2 is LQKENI. The CDR3 runs 15 residues. The J segment lost 4 bases and the V segment lost 5 bases, leaving 6 bases of the junction unmatched. In DNA form, the CDR3 reads TGTGCCAGCTCAGCGGGACAGGGGGTTCGAGAGACCCAGTACTTC. Translating it yields CASSAGQGVRETQYF.

V gene TRBV2 combines with J gene TRBJ2-7; 11 bases align to TRBD2. This CDR3 is built from 14 residues. The trim removed 8 bases at V and 2 bases at J, leaving 5 bases unmatched. CDR1 is SNHLY and CDR2 is FYNNEI in the germline V gene. The CDR3 spells CASCGTSGTYEQYF. CDR3 DNA: TGTGCCAGCTGCGGGACTAGCGGAACCTACGAGCAGTACTTC.

The chain recombines TRBV28 with TRBJ2-5, with 7 bases fitting TRBD2. The V and J ends lost 2 bases and 2 bases, in that order; junction bases with no gene match: 5. The CDR3 runs to 15 residues. CDR1 is MDHEN, CDR2 SYDVKM, per germline. DNA for the CDR3: TGTGCCAGCAGTTTAATCGGGGGGAGGCAAGAGACCCAGTACTTC. Translation gives CASSLIGGRQETQYF.

The rearrangement uses TRBV2 and TRBJ1-2; D call uncertain. CDR1 SNHLY and CDR2 FYNNEI come from the germline V gene. This CDR3 comprises 16 residues. The V gene lost 6 bases and the J gene lost 6 bases, with 23 bases spanning the gap. The CDR3 reads CASRNPAGADLHGYTF. Written as DNA, the CDR3 is TGTGCCAGCAGAAACCCCGCCGGTGCGGATTTGCATGGCTACACCTTC.

The J gene is TRBJ2-2, the V gene TRBV7-7; weak D call: TRBD2 (6 bases). The CDR3 runs 11 residues. From germline, CDR1 is SSHAT and CDR2 FNYEAQ (reference sequence). The CDR3 DNA reads TGTGCTATTGGGGGGACCGGGGAGCTGTTTTTT. Translation gives CAIGGTGELFF. Together with reference TRBV7-7 and TRBJ2-2, the CDR3 gives the full variable domain: GAGVSQSPRYKVTKRGQDVTLRCDPISSHATLYWYQQALGQGPEFLTYFNYEAQPDKSGLPSDRFSAERPEGSISTLTIQRTEQRDSAMYRCAIGGTGELFFGEGSRLTVL.

The rearrangement links TRBV5-1 to TRBJ2-5, with D perhaps matching TRBD1 (5 bases). V was clipped by 4 bases and J by 0 bases, with 10 bases between them. CDR1 and CDR2 from the germline V gene are SGHRS and YFSETQ. The CDR3 consists of 14 residues. The CDR3 coding sequence is TGCGCCAGCAGCAAGGGGTCTAACCAAGAGACCCAGTACTTC. As protein: CASSKGSNQETQYF.